The rows below give T cell receptor beta chains drawn from one sample of a study of a mutant IDH1 vaccine in newly diagnosed glioma. These receptors lack a known antigen. The table came from immunoSEQ multiplex PCR; TCRdb's copy has only in-frame clones and leaves some out. Here the sample spans roughly 120,000 clones, roughly 77% being singletons. Sequenced here: PBMCs, sampled from a glioma patient whose treatment included an IDH1 peptide vaccine. All receptors derive from a man aged 35-49 years with glioma. Both conserved end residues are part of each CDR3. D genes are given only for firm matches. A row's size may be missing; if present it is once, few, many or a size class.

d_call: .; clone_size: .; v_call: TRBV9; j_call: TRBJ2-7; cdr3_nt: TGTGCCAGCAGCGCCGCTAGCTCAGAGAACTACGAGCAGTACTTC; cdr3_aa: CASSAASSENYEQYF
d_call: TRBD1; clone_size: few; v_call: TRBV27; j_call: TRBJ1-4; cdr3_nt: TGTGCCAGCAGCAAGTTTATAGGGCAGACAGGGGGTCCTGAAAAACTGTTTTTT; cdr3_aa: CASSKFIGQTGGPEKLFF
d_call: .; clone_size: .; v_call: TRBV19; j_call: TRBJ2-3; cdr3_nt: TGTGCCAGTAAAAGCCGGAGACCCCCGGGGTATTTT; cdr3_aa: CASKSRRPPGYF
d_call: TRBD1; clone_size: .; v_call: TRBV7-9; j_call: TRBJ2-7; cdr3_nt: TGTGCCAGCAGCTTAGTAGACAGGGATCCCTCCTACGAGCAGTACTTC; cdr3_aa: CASSLVDRDPSYEQYF
d_call: .; clone_size: .; v_call: TRBV7-2; j_call: TRBJ2-7; cdr3_nt: TGTGCCAGCAGCTTAGACAGGAGCTCCTACGAGCAGTACTTC; cdr3_aa: CASSLDRSSYEQYF
d_call: TRBD2; clone_size: .; v_call: TRBV7-2; j_call: TRBJ2-1; cdr3_nt: TGTGCCAGCAGCTTAGGGCCCCTAGCGGGAGGGGTCAATGAGCAGTTCTTC; cdr3_aa: CASSLGPLAGGVNEQFF
d_call: .; clone_size: many; v_call: TRBV9; j_call: TRBJ1-4; cdr3_nt: TGTGCCAGCTCCAGAGGGGATGAAAAACTGTTTTTT; cdr3_aa: CASSRGDEKLFF
d_call: TRBD2; clone_size: .; v_call: TRBV4-3; j_call: TRBJ2-2; cdr3_nt: TGCGCCAGCAGCCAAGATGAGGACGCGGGGGTATACACCGGGGAGCTGTTTTTT; cdr3_aa: CASSQDEDAGVYTGELFF
d_call: .; clone_size: .; v_call: TRBV4-3; j_call: TRBJ1-3; cdr3_nt: TGCGCCAGCAGCCCGTGGGTTGGAAACACCATATATTTT; cdr3_aa: CASSPWVGNTIYF
d_call: .; clone_size: .; v_call: TRBV7-7; j_call: TRBJ1-4; cdr3_nt: TGTGCTACCAGGGAGGCAGTAGGTGAAAAACTGTTTTTT; cdr3_aa: CATREAVGEKLFF
d_call: .; clone_size: few; v_call: TRBV28; j_call: TRBJ1-5; cdr3_nt: TGTGCCAGCAGTTTACCCCCCGATAGCAATCAGCCCCAGCATTTT; cdr3_aa: CASSLPPDSNQPQHF
d_call: TRBD1; clone_size: .; v_call: TRBV6-5; j_call: TRBJ1-2; cdr3_nt: TGTGCCAGCAGGTGGCGGACAGGGGGCTATGGCTACACCTTC; cdr3_aa: CASRWRTGGYGYTF
d_call: .; clone_size: .; v_call: TRBV4-3; j_call: TRBJ2-1; cdr3_nt: TGCGCCAGCAGCCCCACGTCCGGGGATGAGCAGTTCTTC; cdr3_aa: CASSPTSGDEQFF
d_call: .; clone_size: .; v_call: TRBV6-5; j_call: TRBJ2-7; cdr3_nt: TGTGCCACTACCTTCGCCTACGAGCAGTACTTC; cdr3_aa: CATTFAYEQYF
d_call: TRBD2; clone_size: .; v_call: TRBV10-3; j_call: TRBJ2-3; cdr3_nt: TGTGCCGTCCACCCGGGACTAGCGACAGATACGCAGTATTTT; cdr3_aa: CAVHPGLATDTQYF
d_call: .; clone_size: .; v_call: TRBV9; j_call: TRBJ1-1; cdr3_nt: TGTGCCAGCCTCAGTGGTGGAGGGTTGAACACTGAAGCTTTCTTT; cdr3_aa: CASLSGGGLNTEAFF
d_call: .; clone_size: .; v_call: TRBV6-5; j_call: TRBJ2-2; cdr3_nt: TGTGCCAGCAGTCGGGATCTAATCACCGGGGAGCTGTTTTTT; cdr3_aa: CASSRDLITGELFF
d_call: TRBD2; clone_size: .; v_call: TRBV5-8; j_call: TRBJ2-1; cdr3_nt: TGTGCCAGCAGCCGACCCGTGCAGCGGGGCTCCTACAATGAGCAGTTCTTC; cdr3_aa: CASSRPVQRGSYNEQFF
d_call: .; clone_size: .; v_call: TRBV28; j_call: TRBJ1-2; cdr3_nt: TGTGCCAGCGGGACACCCCAGAACTATGGCTACACCTTC; cdr3_aa: CASGTPQNYGYTF
d_call: .; clone_size: .; v_call: TRBV6-5; j_call: TRBJ2-5; cdr3_nt: TGTGCCAGCAGTTCCAAGGGGACCCAAGAGACCCAGTACTTC; cdr3_aa: CASSSKGTQETQYF
d_call: .; clone_size: .; v_call: TRBV2; j_call: TRBJ2-5; cdr3_nt: TGTGCCACCACCACGGGACCCCTGGGAGAGACCCAGTACTTC; cdr3_aa: CATTTGPLGETQYF
d_call: TRBD1; clone_size: .; v_call: TRBV7-8; j_call: TRBJ1-1; cdr3_nt: TGTGCCAGCAGCTCAGGACAGGGGATGAACACTGAAGCTTTCTTT; cdr3_aa: CASSSGQGMNTEAFF
d_call: .; clone_size: once; v_call: TRBV11-2; j_call: TRBJ1-3; cdr3_nt: TGTGCCAGCAGGCCCACAGGCTCTGGAAACACCATATATTTT; cdr3_aa: CASRPTGSGNTIYF
d_call: .; clone_size: .; v_call: TRBV27; j_call: TRBJ2-2; cdr3_nt: TGTGCCAGCAGCCCGCATGGAGTAAACACCGGGGAGCTGTTTTTT; cdr3_aa: CASSPHGVNTGELFF
d_call: TRBD2; clone_size: .; v_call: TRBV4-3; j_call: TRBJ2-1; cdr3_nt: TGCGCCAGCAGCCAAGTCAGGCTAGCGGGGGACAATGAGCAGTTCTTC; cdr3_aa: CASSQVRLAGDNEQFF
d_call: TRBD1; clone_size: .; v_call: TRBV12-5; j_call: TRBJ2-7; cdr3_nt: TGTGCTAGTGGTTTGGGGGACAGGGGGCACGAGCAGTACTTC; cdr3_aa: CASGLGDRGHEQYF
d_call: .; clone_size: .; v_call: TRBV11-1; j_call: TRBJ1-1; cdr3_nt: TGTGCCAGCAGCCTGCTCCCAGGCGACGACACTGAAGCTTTCTTT; cdr3_aa: CASSLLPGDDTEAFF
d_call: .; clone_size: .; v_call: TRBV5-4; j_call: TRBJ2-5; cdr3_nt: TGTGCCAGCAGTACAGGAGGGCCCCAAGAGACCCAGTACTTC; cdr3_aa: CASSTGGPQETQYF
d_call: .; clone_size: .; v_call: TRBV19; j_call: TRBJ2-1; cdr3_nt: TGTGCCAGTAGGCCCGACAGGAGCTCCTACAATGAGCAGTTCTTC; cdr3_aa: CASRPDRSSYNEQFF
d_call: TRBD2; clone_size: .; v_call: TRBV6-6; j_call: TRBJ2-1; cdr3_nt: TGTGCCAGCAGGATTTTCACTAGCGGACGGACCGATGAGCAGTTCTTC; cdr3_aa: CASRIFTSGRTDEQFF
d_call: .; clone_size: .; v_call: TRBV6-5; j_call: TRBJ2-7; cdr3_nt: TGTGCCAGCAATTCTGACAGACCCCTACGAAAGCAGTACTTC; cdr3_aa: CASNSDRPLRKQYF
d_call: TRBD1; clone_size: once; v_call: TRBV7-3; j_call: TRBJ2-7; cdr3_nt: TGTGCCAGCAGCTTAGCAGGACAGGGCTCCGAGCAGTACTTC; cdr3_aa: CASSLAGQGSEQYF
d_call: TRBD1; clone_size: .; v_call: TRBV4-3; j_call: TRBJ2-2; cdr3_nt: TGCGCCAGCAGCCAAGCAATCGGGACAGGGGCCGGGGAGCTGTTTTTT; cdr3_aa: CASSQAIGTGAGELFF
d_call: TRBD2; clone_size: .; v_call: TRBV28; j_call: TRBJ2-1; cdr3_nt: TGTGCCAGCAGTTTAACTAGCGACGATGAGCAGTTCTTC; cdr3_aa: CASSLTSDDEQFF
d_call: .; clone_size: .; v_call: TRBV10-2; j_call: TRBJ2-1; cdr3_nt: TGCGCCAGCAGTCTTCCGGGACGCAGGTACAATGAGCAGTTCTTC; cdr3_aa: CASSLPGRRYNEQFF
d_call: TRBD1; clone_size: .; v_call: TRBV6-1; j_call: TRBJ1-6; cdr3_nt: TGTGCCAGCAGTACGGGACAGGGTAATTCACCCCTCCACTTT; cdr3_aa: CASSTGQGNSPLHF
d_call: .; clone_size: .; v_call: TRBV5-1; j_call: TRBJ1-6; cdr3_nt: TGCGCCAGCAGCTTGGAGGGAGATTCACCCCTCCACTTT; cdr3_aa: CASSLEGDSPLHF
d_call: .; clone_size: .; v_call: TRBV5-1; j_call: TRBJ2-5; cdr3_nt: TGCGCCAGCAGCTTTAGCCGGAGGACCCAGTACTTC; cdr3_aa: CASSFSRRTQYF
d_call: .; clone_size: .; v_call: TRBV6-6; j_call: TRBJ2-3; cdr3_nt: TGTGCCAGCAGTCCTCGGGGACACCAGGATACGCAGTATTTT; cdr3_aa: CASSPRGHQDTQYF
d_call: .; clone_size: few; v_call: TRBV19; j_call: TRBJ1-2; cdr3_nt: TGTGCCAGTAGTAGCGGACAGTTCGGCGGCTACACCTTC; cdr3_aa: CASSSGQFGGYTF
d_call: .; clone_size: .; v_call: TRBV5-1; j_call: TRBJ2-5; cdr3_nt: TGCGCCAGCAGCTTGGGGAACCGATCACCTCGATACCAAGAGACCCAGTACTTC; cdr3_aa: CASSLGNRSPRYQETQYF
d_call: .; clone_size: .; v_call: TRBV27; j_call: TRBJ1-4; cdr3_nt: TGTGCCAGCAGTTCCGCCAGAGGGCGAAAACTGTTTTTT; cdr3_aa: CASSSARGRKLFF
d_call: .; clone_size: .; v_call: TRBV19; j_call: TRBJ1-6; cdr3_nt: TGTGCCAGCGCCGAGCAGGGGAATAATTCACCCCTCCACTTT; cdr3_aa: CASAEQGNNSPLHF
d_call: .; clone_size: .; v_call: TRBV5-4; j_call: TRBJ1-1; cdr3_nt: TGTGCCAGCAGCTTGGGGCCGATGAACACTGAAGCTTTCTTT; cdr3_aa: CASSLGPMNTEAFF
d_call: .; clone_size: .; v_call: TRBV6-1; j_call: TRBJ2-7; cdr3_nt: TGTGCCAGCAGTGAACGGGGCTACGAGCAGTACTTC; cdr3_aa: CASSERGYEQYF
d_call: .; clone_size: .; v_call: TRBV19; j_call: TRBJ2-2; cdr3_nt: TGTGCCAGTAGTAACAGTCGTATTCCCACCGGGGAGCTGTTTTTT; cdr3_aa: CASSNSRIPTGELFF
d_call: TRBD2; clone_size: .; v_call: TRBV5-6; j_call: TRBJ2-4; cdr3_nt: TGTGCCAGCAGCTTGGTGGGAGGGCCGGCCAAAAACATTCAGTACTTC; cdr3_aa: CASSLVGGPAKNIQYF
d_call: .; clone_size: .; v_call: TRBV11-2; j_call: TRBJ2-1; cdr3_nt: TGTGCCAGCAGCTTAGTTGTGGGGGGAGGCGGGTACAATGAGCAGTTCTTC; cdr3_aa: CASSLVVGGGGYNEQFF
d_call: .; clone_size: .; v_call: TRBV29-1; j_call: TRBJ1-2; cdr3_nt: TGCAGCGTTGTATCGGCAGGAGCGTTCTATGGCTACACCTTC; cdr3_aa: CSVVSAGAFYGYTF
d_call: .; clone_size: .; v_call: TRBV5-6; j_call: TRBJ2-3; cdr3_nt: TGTGCCAGCAGCTTAGGAGGGTCAATTAGCACAGATACGCAGTATTTT; cdr3_aa: CASSLGGSISTDTQYF
d_call: .; clone_size: once; v_call: TRBV5-1; j_call: TRBJ2-7; cdr3_nt: TGCGCCAGCAGCGTCGCCAGGGAAGGCGAGCAGTACTTC; cdr3_aa: CASSVAREGEQYF
d_call: .; clone_size: .; v_call: TRBV27; j_call: TRBJ1-2; cdr3_nt: TGTGCCAGCAGTTTTCATGGTCTGAACTATGGCTACACCTTC; cdr3_aa: CASSFHGLNYGYTF
d_call: TRBD1; clone_size: .; v_call: TRBV4-3; j_call: TRBJ1-5; cdr3_nt: TGCGCCAGCAGCGAATACCGGGACAGAAATCAGCCCCAGCATTTT; cdr3_aa: CASSEYRDRNQPQHF